The entry below describes one T cell receptor beta chain. What it recognizes is unknown. This entry comes from a study of CD8 T cells in Susac syndrome. Study results and caveats: It was acknowledged by the study that relatively few individuals were included in its TCR sequencing and HLA analysis.

Reverse transcription of about 0.5 to 1 ug RNA used random hexamers. Multiplex PCR with immunoSEQ amplified the TCR beta CDR3 across 54 Vbeta and 13 Jbeta. TCRdb ran MiXCR on the immunoSEQ multiplex PCR reads and lists one entry per CDR3 protein. There are 150,000 to 250,000 distinct CDR3 sequences in the sample; about 95% occur only once, and 0.093% lies in the top ten. Sequencing of TCR beta was carried out in blood CD8+ and CD4+ T cells. Control patients had untreated stable or active relapsing-remitting multiple sclerosis by revised McDonald criteria. The CDR3 contains 13 residues. CDR1 is SGDLS and CDR2 is YYNGEE in the germline V gene. V was trimmed by 3 bases and J by 7 bases, leaving 13 bases between them.

The receptor comes from a human donor with multiple sclerosis. The sample taken for sequencing was CD4+ T cells from PBMCs. The chain employs TRBV9 and TRBJ2-5; D tentatively fits TRBD1 or TRBD2 (5 bases each). The CDR3 reads CASSADSEGTQYF. CDR3 bases: TGTGCCAGCAGCGCCGACAGTGAGGGGACCCAGTACTTC.